This T cell receptor (beta chain) appears in the sequencing data of a study of Graves' ophthalmopathy and Graves' hyperthyroidism. Study-wide results and limits: Ophthalmopathy versus stable hyperthyroidism: 13-signature model gave around 85% sensitivity, 81.08% specificity.

RNA transcripts were the source from which TCR beta CDR3 regions were amplified. HTBI primers primed a first-round RT-PCR, and a second-round multiplex PCR followed. TCRdb recomputed calls from the multiplex PCR reads with MiXCR, one row per CDR3 protein. The repertoire holds 650,000 to 900,000 distinct CDR3 sequences, with roughly 40% as singletons. This clonotype showed up just a few times. What it recognizes is unknown. This receptor was obtained from an adult man with Graves' ophthalmopathy. The specimen was peripheral blood.

The chain's CDR3 is CASSPPGQGRYEQYF. CDR3 nucleotide sequence: TGTGCCAGCAGCCCCCCCGGACAGGGAAGATACGAGCAGTACTTC. The J gene is TRBJ2-7, the V gene TRBV6-5, with 8 bases matching TRBD1. The germline V gene has CDR1 MNHEY and CDR2 SVGAGI. The CDR3 has 15 amino acids. J was trimmed by 4 bases and V by 6 bases; bases with no gene match: 11.